A selection of T cell receptor beta chains follows, all from one sample in a study of blood T cell repertoires in COVID-19. The assay was immunoSEQ multiplex PCR, and TCRdb's table has in-frame clones only and misses some. Here the sample spans 330,000 or so clones, roughly 84% being singletons. Input material: PBMCs or T cells enriched from blood (not recorded which). The source of these receptors is a young woman who had recovered from COVID-19. Each CDR3 is given with its conserved first and last residue. Fields, in order: D gene, clone size, J gene, V gene, CDR3 DNA, CDR3 protein. The D gene is left open where the match is weak. The size of a clone is reported for some rows only, either as once, few or many, or as a class for expanded clones.

NA NA TRBJ2-2 TRBV3-1/TRBV3-2 TGTGCCAGCCAGGACAGACTCAACACCGGGGAGCTGTTTTTT CASQDRLNTGELFF
NA once TRBJ2-3 TRBV29-1 TGCAGCGTGGACCAGGGGACACGGCAGTATTTT CSVDQGTRQYF
TRBD2 NA TRBJ2-7 TRBV7-6 TGTGCCAGCAGCTCCCGTTCGTGGCGGGAGGGCGCCTACGAGCAGTACTTC CASSSRSWREGAYEQYF
NA once TRBJ2-1 TRBV3-1/TRBV3-2 TGTGCCAGCAGCCCGTTCCCCGGGGAGGCCTACAATGAGCAGTTCTTC CASSPFPGEAYNEQFF
NA NA TRBJ2-7 TRBV5-4 TGTGCCAGCAGCACAATCGGACACTACGAGCAGTACTTC CASSTIGHYEQYF
NA NA TRBJ2-5 TRBV28 TGTGCCAGCACGGAGGGACTGGAGACCCAGTACTTC CASTEGLETQYF
TRBD1 NA TRBJ1-1 TRBV6-5 TGTGCCAGCAGTCCGGGACAGCGGACCCGAGCTTTCTTT CASSPGQRTRAFF
NA NA TRBJ1-1 TRBV9 TGTGCCAGCAGCGTCTCGGGGGGAAGCACTGAAGCTTTCTTT CASSVSGGSTEAFF
NA NA TRBJ2-2 TRBV7-9 TGTGCCAGCAGCTTAAACTCTCAGAACACCGGGGAGCTGTTTTTT CASSLNSQNTGELFF
NA NA TRBJ1-5 TRBV4-1 TGCGCCAGCAGCCAAAGTAGCAGAAGGAGCAATCAGCCCCAGCATTTT CASSQSSRRSNQPQHF
NA once TRBJ2-7 TRBV12-3/TRBV12-4 TGTGCCAGCAGCTTTACAGGGTCCGAGCAGTACTTC CASSFTGSEQYF
TRBD2 NA TRBJ2-7 TRBV10-2 TGCGCCAGCTGGAGCGGGGGGGCCCACGAGCAGTACTTC CASWSGGAHEQYF
NA NA TRBJ1-5 TRBV24-1 TGTGCCACCAGTCCCCCCCCCGGGGTCAATCAGCCCCAGCATTTT CATSPPPGVNQPQHF
NA once TRBJ1-2 TRBV2 TGTGCCAGCACGGGTTATGGCTACACCTTC CASTGYGYTF
NA NA TRBJ2-1 TRBV2 TGTGCCAGCAGTGTCCTAGCGTCCAACAATGAGCAGTTCTTC CASSVLASNNEQFF
TRBD1 NA TRBJ2-5 TRBV15 TGTGCCACCAGCCGGGGGACAGGAGGGGAGACCCAGTACTTC CATSRGTGGETQYF